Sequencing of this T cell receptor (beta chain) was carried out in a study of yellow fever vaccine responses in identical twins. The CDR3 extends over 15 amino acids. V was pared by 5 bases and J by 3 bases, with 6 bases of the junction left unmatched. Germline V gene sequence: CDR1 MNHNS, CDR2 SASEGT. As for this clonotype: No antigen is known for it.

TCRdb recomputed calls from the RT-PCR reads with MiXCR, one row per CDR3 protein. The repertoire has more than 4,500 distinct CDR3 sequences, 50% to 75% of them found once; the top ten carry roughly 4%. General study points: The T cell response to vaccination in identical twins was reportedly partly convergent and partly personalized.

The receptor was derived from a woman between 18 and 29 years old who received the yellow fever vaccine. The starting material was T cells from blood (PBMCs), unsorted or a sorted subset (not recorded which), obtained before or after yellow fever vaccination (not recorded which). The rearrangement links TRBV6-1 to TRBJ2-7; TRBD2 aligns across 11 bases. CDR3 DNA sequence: TGTGCCAGCAGTCAACTAGCGGGGGTTGGCTACGAGCAGTACTTC. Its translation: CASSQLAGVGYEQYF.